This T cell receptor beta chain stems from a study of cytomegalovirus exposure and HLA in healthy donors. Study findings and constraints: A later analysis linked a missense variant in DCLRE1C to the trimming of TCR beta V and J genes. In a later analysis, specific HLA alleles were associated with 15,000 to 20,000 TCR beta sequences at a 0.05 false discovery rate. A later analysis showed HLA-associated TCR beta chains outstripping equally common others in clonal expansion. Cytomegalovirus-associated status was assigned to some 160 TCR beta chains.

In germline, CDR1 is LNHDA, CDR2 SQIVND (reference sequence). The CDR3 is made up of 14 amino acids. Trimming left V 6 bases short and J 7 bases short, with 15 bases between. Primers included in the PCR were 60 Vbeta and 13 Jbeta primers. Libraries were prepared by immunoSEQ multiplex PCR; TCRdb keeps only in-frame clonotypes and omits some of them. The sample includes under 150,000 clones, almost 80% of them seen just once. With regard to this clone: The antigen is undetermined.

What was sequenced was PBMCs. The TCR originated in a woman aged 40 to 50 in good health and CMV-seropositive. The chain links TRBV19 to TRBJ2-2; TRBD2 is a possible D gene (6 bases). The DNA for the CDR3 is TGTGCCAGTAGCCAGGGCCCGGGGGACGGGGAGCTGTTTTTT. Protein: CASSQGPGDGELFF.